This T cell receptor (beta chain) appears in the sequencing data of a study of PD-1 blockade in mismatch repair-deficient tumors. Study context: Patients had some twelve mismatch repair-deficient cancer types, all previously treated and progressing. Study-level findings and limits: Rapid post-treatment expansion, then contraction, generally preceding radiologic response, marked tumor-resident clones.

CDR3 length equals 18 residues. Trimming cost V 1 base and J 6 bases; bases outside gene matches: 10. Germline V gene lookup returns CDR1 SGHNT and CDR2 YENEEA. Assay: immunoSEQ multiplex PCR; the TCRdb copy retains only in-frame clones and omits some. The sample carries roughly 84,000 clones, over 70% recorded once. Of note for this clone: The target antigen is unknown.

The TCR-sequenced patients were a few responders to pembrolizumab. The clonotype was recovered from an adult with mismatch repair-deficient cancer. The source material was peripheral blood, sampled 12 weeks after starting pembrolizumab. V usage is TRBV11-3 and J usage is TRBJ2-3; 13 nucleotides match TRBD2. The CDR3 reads CASSLGEPGLAGSDTQYF. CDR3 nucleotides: TGTGCCAGCAGCTTAGGGGAACCGGGACTAGCGGGATCGGATACGCAGTATTTT.